This entry lists 18 T cell receptor beta chains sequenced from one sample in a study of shared clonotypes between healthy human individuals. Some clones are missing from TCRdb's copy, which holds only in-frame ones; the method was immunoSEQ multiplex PCR. Among fewer than 850,000 clones listed, 90% to 98% were seen once. Positively selected for CCR7, the CD45RO-negative cells used as naive CD8 cells excluded terminally differentiated effector memory CD45RA+ cells. Material: naive CD8+ T cells sorted from blood. The receptors shown here come from a man under 40 in good health.

This chain joins TRBV5-1 and TRBJ2-1; D is tentatively TRBD1 or TRBD2 (5 bases each). Germline V gives CDR1 SGHRS, CDR2 YFSETQ. This CDR3 has 14 residues. Trimming shortened V by 5 bases and J by 7 bases, and 16 bases separated the two germline ends. DNA for the CDR3: TGCGCCAGCAGACCTGGGACGGACCTAAATGAGCAGTTCTTC. Translated: CASRPGTDLNEQFF. Full variable domain (missing parts from reference TRBV5-1 and TRBJ2-1): KAGVTQTPRYLIKTRGQQVTLSCSPISGHRSVSWYQQTPGQGLQFLFEYFSETQRNKGNFPGRFSGRQFSNSRSEMNVSTLELGDSALYLCASRPGTDLNEQFFGPGTRLTVL.

The V call is TRBV5-4, the J call TRBJ2-1; 13 bases agree with TRBD2. With 4 bases clipped from V and 8 bases from J, the junction kept 6 bases outside the gene matches. CDR1 is SGHNT, CDR2 YYREEE, per germline (reference sequence). This CDR3 has 15 residues. Written as DNA, the CDR3 is TGTGCCAGCAGCCCGAGGACTAGCGGGGGCTATGAGCAGTTCTTC. This codes for CASSPRTSGGYEQFF.

The chain joins TRBV27 to TRBJ2-3; the D gene is possibly TRBD1 (5 bases). This CDR3 spans 15 amino acids. The ends were cut back, 0 bases at V and 1 base at J, with 8 bases in the middle. CDR1 is MNHEY, CDR2 SMNVEV, per germline (reference sequence). The CDR3 region has the DNA TGTGCCAGCAGTTTATCTGCAGGGCGCACAGATACGCAGTATTTT. This codes for CASSLSAGRTDTQYF.

Points on this clone: This specimen includes other DNA sequences encoding the same CDR3. The V and J genes are TRBV7-9 and TRBJ2-1; D may be TRBD1 (6 bases). V gave up 1 base and J gave up 2 bases, with 9 bases separating them. Germline values: CDR1 SEHNR, CDR2 FQNEAQ (reference sequence). CDR3 size: 15 residues. CDR3 DNA: TGTGCCAGCAGCTTAGGGGGGCTTGCCTACAATGAGCAGTTCTTC. This gives the protein CASSLGGLAYNEQFF.

The V gene is TRBV7-2, the J gene TRBJ2-2; D is possibly TRBD2 (5 bases). The ends were cut back, 3 bases at V and 3 bases at J, with 8 bases in the middle. CDR1 and CDR2 (germline): SGHTA, FQGNSA. This CDR3 comprises 14 residues. CDR3 DNA: TGTGCCAGCAGCTTCGGACTCTACACCGGGGAGCTGTTTTTT. Encoded protein: CASSFGLYTGELFF.

The genes are TRBV30 and TRBJ2-7; TRBD1 agrees at 9 bases. The CDR3 is made up of 12 amino acids. The trim removed 5 bases at V and 5 bases at J, leaving 4 bases unmatched. Germline CDR1 is GTSNPN and CDR2 is SVGIG (reference sequence). The CDR3: CAWGRTGDEQYF. CDR3 coding DNA: TGTGCCTGGGGCAGGACAGGGGACGAGCAGTACTTC.

V is TRBV10-2 and J is TRBJ2-1; D call uncertain. CDR1 WSHSY and CDR2 SAAADI come from the germline V gene. The CDR3 has 13 amino acids. Trimming cost V 4 bases and J 2 bases, with 6 bases left between them. CDR3 sequence (DNA): TGCGCCAGCAGTGCAAATACCTACAATGAGCAGTTCTTC. This gives the protein CASSANTYNEQFF.

The chain joins TRBV5-6 to TRBJ2-1; D gene uncertain. Germline values: CDR1 SGHDT, CDR2 YYEEEE. Between the trimmed V and J ends, which lost 4 bases and 0 bases, there was a span of 11 bases. CDR3 length equals 15 residues. In DNA form, the CDR3 reads TGTGCCAGCAGCCCTGGACCTGGCTCCTACAATGAGCAGTTCTTC. Protein product: CASSPGPGSYNEQFF.

The rearrangement links TRBV5-4 to TRBJ1-2; the D is unclear. Germline CDR1 is SGHNT and CDR2 is YYREEE (reference sequence). CDR3 length: 14 amino acids. Deletions cut 4 bases from V and 1 base from J, with 11 bases between. CDR3 loop: CASSQVQVNYGYTF. The CDR3 DNA reads as TGTGCCAGCAGCCAAGTTCAAGTTAACTATGGCTACACCTTC.

This clone was detected once. This chain connects TRBV27 to TRBJ2-3; D might be TRBD2 (5 bases). Trimming removed 6 bases from V and 10 bases from J, with 14 bases in between. This CDR3 spans 12 amino acids. CDR1 and CDR2 (germline): MNHEY, SMNVEV (reference sequence). The CDR3 nucleotides are TGTGCCAGCAGACTAGGTGCTAGCCCGCAGTATTTT. It yields the protein CASRLGASPQYF.

The rearrangement links TRBV7-6 to TRBJ1-1, with D maybe TRBD1 (5 bases). The CDR3 spans 14 residues. The germline gives CDR1 SGHVS, CDR2 FNYEAQ. Trimming cost V 3 bases and J 3 bases, with 11 bases left between them. The CDR3 coding sequence is TGTGCCAGCAGCTTTGTTCGGGGGGACACTGAAGCTTTCTTT. Translating it yields CASSFVRGDTEAFF.

The chain has TRBV5-1 and TRBJ1-2; TRBD1 is a possible D gene (6 bases). The CDR3 consists of 14 residues. Germline assignment: CDR1 SGHRS and CDR2 YFSETQ. With 7 bases removed from V and 3 bases from J, the gap between germline ends came to 16 bases. CDR3 coding DNA: TGCGCCAGCCGTCCCACAGGGCCGGACTATGGCTACACCTTC. Protein: CASRPTGPDYGYTF.

The rearrangement links TRBV2 to TRBJ1-2, with D tentatively TRBD1 (5 bases). CDR1 SNHLY and CDR2 FYNNEI come from the germline V gene. V was cut by 6 bases and J by 0 bases, with 14 bases left in between. CDR3 length: 15 residues. DNA of the CDR3: TGTGCCAGCAGACAGGAGTTATCCTCTAACTATGGCTACACCTTC. This gives the protein CASRQELSSNYGYTF.

The V call is TRBV6-5, the J call TRBJ2-1; D may be TRBD2 (6 bases). Trimming removed 6 bases from V and 9 bases from J, with 18 bases in between. The CDR3 contains 14 residues. Germline CDR1 reads MNHEY; CDR2 reads SVGAGI. CDR3 coding DNA: TGTGCCAGCAGAGACTTAGCTGGGCGGGGTGAGCAGTTCTTC. Its translation is CASRDLAGRGEQFF.

This clone appeared once. The V gene is TRBV5-1, the J gene TRBJ2-7, with D possibly being TRBD1 or TRBD2 (5 bases each). Germline CDR1 SGHRS, CDR2 YFSETQ. The CDR3 is 13 residues long. V gave up 4 bases and J gave up 7 bases, with 15 bases separating them. The CDR3 DNA follows: TGCGCCAGCAGCCCCGGCACGGGGCGAGAGCAGTACTTC. Protein: CASSPGTGREQYF.

The chain joins TRBV15 to TRBJ2-7, with 7 nucleotides matching TRBD2. The CDR3 has 15 residues. The junction had 9 bases not matched to a gene; V was cut back by 5 bases and J by 2 bases. The germline V gene encodes CDR1 LNHNV and CDR2 YYDKDF (reference sequence). DNA of the CDR3: TGTGCCACCAGCCAGTTCGGCGGGACTACCTACGAGCAGTACTTC. Translation: CATSQFGGTTYEQYF.

The genes are TRBV9 and TRBJ1-2, with D uncertain. CDR1 is SGDLS and CDR2 is YYNGEE in the germline V gene. The V end lost 7 bases, the J end lost 4 bases, and 8 bases lay between the germline ends. CDR3 length: 11 amino acids. This chain's CDR3 is CASGSRYGYTF. CDR3 nucleotides: TGTGCCAGCGGCAGTCGCTATGGCTACACCTTC.

CDR3 in DNA: TGTGCCAGCAGCGCGTCCCCCGCCGGGAACACTGAAGCTTTCTTT. This codes for CASSASPAGNTEAFF. The V call is TRBV11-2, the J call TRBJ1-1; no clear D. There are 15 residues in the CDR3. Germline V CDR1 and CDR2: SGHAT, FQNNGV. The ends were cut back, 5 bases at V and 1 base at J, with 14 bases in the middle.